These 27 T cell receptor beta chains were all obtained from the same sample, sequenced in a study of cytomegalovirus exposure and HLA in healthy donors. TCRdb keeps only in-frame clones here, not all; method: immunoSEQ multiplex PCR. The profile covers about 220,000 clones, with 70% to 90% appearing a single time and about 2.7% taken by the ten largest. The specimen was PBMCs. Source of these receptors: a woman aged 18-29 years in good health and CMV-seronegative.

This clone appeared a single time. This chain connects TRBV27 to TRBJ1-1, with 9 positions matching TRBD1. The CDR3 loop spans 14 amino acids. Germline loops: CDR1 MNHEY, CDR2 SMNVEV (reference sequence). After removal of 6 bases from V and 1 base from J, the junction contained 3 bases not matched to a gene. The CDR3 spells CASRRDRENTEAFF. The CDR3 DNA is TGTGCCAGCAGAAGGGACAGGGAGAACACTGAAGCTTTCTTT.

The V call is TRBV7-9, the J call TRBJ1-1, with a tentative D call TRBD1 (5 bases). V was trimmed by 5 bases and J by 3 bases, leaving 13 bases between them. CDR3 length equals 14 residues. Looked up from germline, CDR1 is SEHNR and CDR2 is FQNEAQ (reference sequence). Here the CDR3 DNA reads TGTGCCAGCAGCCCGGGGGGGGGTTACACTGAAGCTTTCTTT. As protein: CASSPGGGYTEAFF. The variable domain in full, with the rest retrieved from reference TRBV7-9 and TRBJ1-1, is DTGVSQNPRHKITKRGQNVTFRCDPISEHNRLYWYRQTLGQGPEFLTYFQNEAQLEKSRLLSDRFSAERPKGSFSTLEIQRTEQGDSAMYLCASSPGGGYTEAFFGQGTRLTVV.

CDR3 nucleotides: TGTGCCAGCAGCGTTACACAGACTAGCGGTTTAGTTATCAATGAGCAGTTCTTC. Translation: CASSVTQTSGLVINEQFF. V gene TRBV9 combines with J gene TRBJ2-1; 9 bases line up with TRBD2. The CDR3 totals 18 residues. V lost 2 bases and J lost 6; bases outside the gene matches: 15. CDR1 SGDLS and CDR2 YYNGEE come from the germline V gene.

CDR3 DNA sequence: TGTGCCAGCAGTTCCTACAGGGTCCTCATTGGAAACACCATATATTTT. Encoded protein: CASSSYRVLIGNTIYF. The chain employs TRBV28 and TRBJ1-3, with D tentatively TRBD1 (6 bases). CDR1 and CDR2 (germline): MDHEN, SYDVKM. The CDR3 totals 16 residues. Between the trimmed V and J ends, which lost 4 bases and 3 bases, there was a span of 16 bases. Using reference TRBV28 and TRBJ1-3 for the parts outside the CDR3, the full variable domain is DVKVTQSSRYLVKRTGEKVFLECVQDMDHENMFWYRQDPGLGLRLIYFSYDVKMKEKGDIPEGYSVSREKKERFSLILESASTNQTSMYLCASSSYRVLIGNTIYFGEGSWLTVV.

CDR3 bases: TGTGCCAGCAGTTTATGGGGACTCGGCAAGGGCGAGACCCAGTACTTC. Encoded protein: CASSLWGLGKGETQYF. The chain combines TRBV27 with TRBJ2-5, with TRBD2 as a possible D gene (6 bases). CDR3 length equals 16 residues. Germline assignment: CDR1 MNHEY and CDR2 SMNVEV (reference sequence). Trimming left V 1 base short and J 5 bases short, with 17 bases between.

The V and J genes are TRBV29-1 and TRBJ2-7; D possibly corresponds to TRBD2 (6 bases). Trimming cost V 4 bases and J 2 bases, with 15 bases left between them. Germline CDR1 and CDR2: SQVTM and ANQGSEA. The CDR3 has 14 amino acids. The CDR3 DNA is TGCAGCGTTGTCGGAACAGGACTAACCTACGAGCAGTACTTC. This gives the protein CSVVGTGLTYEQYF.

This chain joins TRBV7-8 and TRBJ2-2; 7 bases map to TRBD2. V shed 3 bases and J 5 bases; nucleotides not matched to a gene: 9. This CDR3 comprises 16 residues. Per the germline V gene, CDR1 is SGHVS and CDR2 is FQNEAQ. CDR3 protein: CASSLIRGSDTGELFF. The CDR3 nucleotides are TGTGCCAGCAGCTTGATTCGCGGGAGCGATACCGGGGAGCTGTTTTTT.

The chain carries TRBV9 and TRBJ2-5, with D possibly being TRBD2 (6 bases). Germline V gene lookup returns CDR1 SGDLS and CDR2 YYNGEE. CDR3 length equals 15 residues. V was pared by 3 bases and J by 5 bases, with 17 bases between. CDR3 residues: CASSATGGAGETQYF. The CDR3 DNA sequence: TGTGCCAGCAGCGCCACGGGCGGGGCCGGGGAGACCCAGTACTTC.

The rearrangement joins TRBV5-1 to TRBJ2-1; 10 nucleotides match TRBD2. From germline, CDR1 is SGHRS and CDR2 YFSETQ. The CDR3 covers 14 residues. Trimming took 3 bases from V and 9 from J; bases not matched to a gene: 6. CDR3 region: CASSSSGSSAEQFF. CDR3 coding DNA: TGCGCCAGCAGCTCTAGCGGGAGTTCCGCTGAGCAGTTCTTC.

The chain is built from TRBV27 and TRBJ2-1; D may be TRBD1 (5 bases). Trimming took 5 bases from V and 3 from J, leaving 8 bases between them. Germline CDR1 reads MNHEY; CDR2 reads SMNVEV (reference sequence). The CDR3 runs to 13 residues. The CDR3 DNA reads TGTGCCAGCAGTCCGACAGTCTACAATGAGCAGTTCTTC. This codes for CASSPTVYNEQFF.

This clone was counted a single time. The CDR3 loop is CASSLEGTGSNEQFF. In DNA, the CDR3 is TGTGCCAGCAGCTTAGAGGGGACAGGCTCCAATGAGCAGTTCTTC. The chain combines TRBV7-6 with TRBJ2-1; 8 bases agree with TRBD1. The ends lost 1 base at V and 6 bases at J; junction bases unmatched: 5. The CDR3 runs to 15 residues. Germline lookup yields CDR1 SGHVS and CDR2 FNYEAQ.

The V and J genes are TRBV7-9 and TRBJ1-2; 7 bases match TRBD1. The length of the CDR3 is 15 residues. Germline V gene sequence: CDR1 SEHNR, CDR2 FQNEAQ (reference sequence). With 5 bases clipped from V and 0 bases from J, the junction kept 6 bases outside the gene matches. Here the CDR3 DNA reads TGTGCCAGCAGCGGGGTGGACAGGCCTAACTATGGCTACACCTTC. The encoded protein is CASSGVDRPNYGYTF.

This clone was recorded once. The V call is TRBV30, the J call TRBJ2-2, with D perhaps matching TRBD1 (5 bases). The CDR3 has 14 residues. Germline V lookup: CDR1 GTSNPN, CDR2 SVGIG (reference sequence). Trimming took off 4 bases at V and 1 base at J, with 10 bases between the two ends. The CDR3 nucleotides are TGTGCCTGGAAGTGGCAGGGGAACACCGGGGAGCTGTTTTTT. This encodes CAWKWQGNTGELFF.

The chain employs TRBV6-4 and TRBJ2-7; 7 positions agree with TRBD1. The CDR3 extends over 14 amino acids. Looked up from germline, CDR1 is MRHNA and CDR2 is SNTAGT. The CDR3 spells CAGKFRTGPYEQYF. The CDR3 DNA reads TGTGCGGGGAAATTTCGGACAGGACCTTACGAGCAGTACTTC.

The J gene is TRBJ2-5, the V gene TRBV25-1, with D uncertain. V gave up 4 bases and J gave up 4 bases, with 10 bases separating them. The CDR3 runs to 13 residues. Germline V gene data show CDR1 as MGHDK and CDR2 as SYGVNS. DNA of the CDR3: TGTGCCAGCAGTGTTACGTCGGGAGAGACCCAGTACTTC. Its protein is CASSVTSGETQYF.

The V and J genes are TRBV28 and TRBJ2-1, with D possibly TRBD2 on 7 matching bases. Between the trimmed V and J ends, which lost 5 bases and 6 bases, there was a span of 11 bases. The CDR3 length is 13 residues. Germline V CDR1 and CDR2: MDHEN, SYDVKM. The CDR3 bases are TGTGCCAGCAGTGGGGGGGCTACCAATGAGCAGTTCTTC. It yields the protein CASSGGATNEQFF.

DNA of the CDR3: TGTGCCTGGAGTGTGGGCACCAGCTACGAGCAGTACTTC. It specifies CAWSVGTSYEQYF. V gene TRBV30 combines with J gene TRBJ2-7; D gene unclear. The CDR3 loop spans 13 amino acids. The ends were cut back, 0 bases at V and 3 bases at J, with 9 bases in the middle. Germline assignment: CDR1 GTSNPN and CDR2 SVGIG (reference sequence). Variable domain in full (rest from reference TRBV30 and TRBJ2-7): SQTIHQWPATLVQPVGSPLSLECTVEGTSNPNLYWYRQAAGRGLQLLFYSVGIGQISSEVPQNLSASRPQDRQFILSSKKLLLSDSGFYLCAWSVGTSYEQYFGPGTRLTVT.

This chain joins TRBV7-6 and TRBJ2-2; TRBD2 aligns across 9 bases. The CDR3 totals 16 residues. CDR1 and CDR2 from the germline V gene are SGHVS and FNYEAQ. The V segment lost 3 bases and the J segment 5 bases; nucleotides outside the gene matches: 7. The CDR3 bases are TGTGCCAGCAGCTTCTCAGCGGGAGGTCGAACCGGGGAGCTGTTTTTT. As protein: CASSFSAGGRTGELFF.

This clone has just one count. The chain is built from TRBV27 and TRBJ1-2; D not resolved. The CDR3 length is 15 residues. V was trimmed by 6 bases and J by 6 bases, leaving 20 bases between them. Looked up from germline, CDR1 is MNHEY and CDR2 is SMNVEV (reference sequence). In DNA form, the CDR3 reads TGTGCCAGCAGCGTAACGCCGTTTGCAGTGGATGGCTACACCTTC. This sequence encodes CASSVTPFAVDGYTF.

For the CDR3, the DNA is TGTGCCAGCAGTATACCTAGGTTTAGCTCCTACGAGCAGTACTTC. Encoded protein: CASSIPRFSSYEQYF. The gene calls are TRBV6-1 and TRBJ2-7; no definite D call. V was shortened by 5 bases and J by 0 bases, with 14 bases between the two germline ends. This CDR3 region has 15 residues. Germline V gene lookup returns CDR1 MNHNS and CDR2 SASEGT.

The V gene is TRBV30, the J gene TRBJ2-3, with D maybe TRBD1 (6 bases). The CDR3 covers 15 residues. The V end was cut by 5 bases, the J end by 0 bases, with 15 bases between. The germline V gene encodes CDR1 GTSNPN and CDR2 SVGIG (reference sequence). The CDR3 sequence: CAWGTGTTSTDTQYF. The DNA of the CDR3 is TGTGCCTGGGGTACCGGGACAACTAGCACAGATACGCAGTATTTT.

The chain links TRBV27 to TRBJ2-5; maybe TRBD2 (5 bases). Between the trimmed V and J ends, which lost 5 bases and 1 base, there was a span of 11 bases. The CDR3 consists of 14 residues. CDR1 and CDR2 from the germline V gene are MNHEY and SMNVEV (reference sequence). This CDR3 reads CASSPRRSQETQYF. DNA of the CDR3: TGTGCCAGCAGTCCCCGGAGGAGCCAAGAGACCCAGTACTTC.

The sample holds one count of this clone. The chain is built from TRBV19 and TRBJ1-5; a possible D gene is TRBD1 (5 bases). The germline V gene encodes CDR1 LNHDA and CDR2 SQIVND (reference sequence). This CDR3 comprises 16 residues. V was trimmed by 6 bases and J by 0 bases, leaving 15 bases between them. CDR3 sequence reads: CASSRVRRDSNQPQHF. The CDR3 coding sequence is TGTGCCAGTAGCAGGGTTCGGAGAGATAGCAATCAGCCCCAGCATTTT.

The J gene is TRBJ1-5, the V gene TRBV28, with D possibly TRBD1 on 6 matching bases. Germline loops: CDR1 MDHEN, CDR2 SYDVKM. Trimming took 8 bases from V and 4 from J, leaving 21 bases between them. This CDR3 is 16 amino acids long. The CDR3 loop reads CASRFRGIQGNQPQHF. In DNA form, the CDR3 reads TGTGCCAGCCGATTCAGGGGAATTCAGGGTAATCAGCCCCAGCATTTT.

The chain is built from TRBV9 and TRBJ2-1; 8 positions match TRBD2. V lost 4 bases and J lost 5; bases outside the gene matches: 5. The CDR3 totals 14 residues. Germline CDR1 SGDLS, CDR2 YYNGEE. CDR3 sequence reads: CASSHSGKDNEQFF. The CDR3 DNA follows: TGTGCCAGCAGCCATAGCGGGAAAGACAATGAGCAGTTCTTC.

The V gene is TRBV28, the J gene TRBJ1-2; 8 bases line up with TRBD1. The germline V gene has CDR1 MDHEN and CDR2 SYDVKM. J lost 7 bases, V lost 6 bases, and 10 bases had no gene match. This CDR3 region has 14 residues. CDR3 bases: TGTGCCAGCAGCCAGGGGGCTCCTCGATCTGGCTACACCTTC. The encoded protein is CASSQGAPRSGYTF.

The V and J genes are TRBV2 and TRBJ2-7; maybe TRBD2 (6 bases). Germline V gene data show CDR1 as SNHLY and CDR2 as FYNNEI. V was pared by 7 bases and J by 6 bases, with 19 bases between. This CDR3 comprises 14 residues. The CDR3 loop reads CASNPRRELAEQYF. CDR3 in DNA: TGTGCCAGCAACCCCAGGCGGGAACTTGCCGAGCAGTACTTC.